These 16 T cell receptor beta chains originate from one sample sequenced in a study of identical twins. TCRdb analysed the 5' RACE reads with MiXCR anew, one entry per CDR3 protein. This sample has hundreds of thousands of distinct CDR3 sequences, with approximately 8% found just once. The same sample was also studied in work on yellow fever vaccine responses in identical twins.

Sequencing input: memory (CD45RO+) T cells sorted from blood. The receptor source for this set is a woman younger than 35 in good health.

This clonotype was seen many times. The chain links TRBV29-1 to TRBJ2-3; 9 nucleotides match TRBD2. Germline assignment: CDR1 SQVTM and CDR2 ANQGSEA. CDR3 length equals 14 residues. Trimming cost V 5 bases and J 4 bases; bases outside gene matches: 7. The CDR3 nucleotides read TGCAGCGTTAGCGGTAGCGGGAGCCCAGATACGCAGTATTTT. Its translation: CSVSGSGSPDTQYF.

Worth noting for this clonotype: This may be a read error, as it is one base from a much larger clone. The chain employs TRBV5-1 and TRBJ1-2; weak D call: TRBD1 (6 bases). The germline V gene has CDR1 SGHRS and CDR2 YFSETQ. V was pared by 4 bases and J by 7 bases, with 14 bases between. The CDR3 extends over 13 amino acids. In DNA, the CDR3 is TGCGCCAGCAGCCCGACGGGGGCGGGTGGCTACACCTTC. Its protein product is CASSPTGAGGYTF.

This clonotype was observed many times. The chain combines TRBV2 with TRBJ1-5, with D possibly matching TRBD1 (5 bases). From germline, CDR1 is SNHLY and CDR2 FYNNEI. The CDR3 is 13 residues long. The germline V and J ends were trimmed by 4 bases and 5 bases, with 9 bases remaining between them. The CDR3 is CASSGQLDQPQHF. For the CDR3, the DNA is TGTGCCAGCAGTGGACAGCTAGATCAGCCCCAGCATTTT. Drawing the rest from reference TRBV2 and TRBJ1-5, the complete variable domain is EPEVTQTPSHQVTQMGQEVILRCVPISNHLYFYWYRQILGQKVEFLVSFYNNEISEKSEIFDDQFSVERPDGSNFTLKIRSTKLEDSAMYFCASSGQLDQPQHFGDGTRLSIL.

This clonotype was observed many times. The genes are TRBV29-1 and TRBJ2-1, with unresolved D. The CDR3 has 10 amino acids. Trimming removed 6 bases from V and 5 bases from J, with 5 bases in between. Germline values: CDR1 SQVTM, CDR2 ANQGSEA. The CDR3 DNA reads as TGCAGCGTAAAAGACAATGAGCAGTTCTTC. Translated: CSVKDNEQFF.

This clonotype was counted ten times or more. The chain links TRBV3-1 to TRBJ2-7; D is ambiguous. Trimming stripped 5 bases from V and 7 bases from J, with 9 bases between. CDR3 length equals 11 residues. CDR1 is LGHDT and CDR2 is YNNKEL in the germline V gene (reference sequence). In DNA, the CDR3 is TGTGCCAGCAGCAAACCTTGGGAGCAGTACGTC. Its protein is CASSKPWEQYV.

This clonotype was detected only a few times. The chain links TRBV23-1 to TRBJ1-6; the match to TRBD1 covers 8 bases. TRBV23-1 is flagged as an ORF with uncertain function. This CDR3 is 15 amino acids long. V was pared by 5 bases and J by 6 bases, with 6 bases of the junction left unmatched. CDR3 DNA: TGCGCCAGCAGTATACAGGGGGTCATTAATTCACCCCTCCACTTT. Its protein is CASSIQGVINSPLHF.

The rearrangement joins TRBV29-1 to TRBJ2-3, with D perhaps matching TRBD1 (6 bases). CDR1 is SQVTM, CDR2 ANQGSEA, per germline. The germline V and J ends were trimmed by 7 bases and 0 bases, with 8 bases remaining between them. The CDR3 is made up of 12 amino acids. The CDR3 reads CSADRSTDTQYF. The CDR3 DNA follows: TGCAGCGCCGACAGGAGCACAGATACGCAGTATTTT.

This clonotype was observed at least ten times. The genes are TRBV12-3 or TRBV12-4 and TRBJ1-4, with D perhaps TRBD1 (5 bases). V was pared by 0 bases and J by 4 bases, with 9 bases between. The CDR3 loop spans 15 amino acids. CDR3 in DNA: TGTGCCAGCAGTTTAGCCCGGGGGGGTAATGAAAAACTGTTTTTT. This translates into CASSLARGGNEKLFF.

The chain combines TRBV15 with TRBJ2-1; the match to TRBD2 covers 8 bases. The CDR3 is 15 residues long. The germline V gene has CDR1 LNHNV and CDR2 YYDKDF (reference sequence). Germline trimming cut 5 bases from V and 3 bases from J; bases unmatched to any gene: 6. The CDR3 sequence is CATSGSSGHYNEQFF. The CDR3 DNA follows: TGTGCCACCAGCGGGTCTAGCGGGCACTACAATGAGCAGTTCTTC.

V and J are TRBV2 and TRBJ2-6, with unresolved D. The CDR3 has 14 residues. The ends were cut back, 8 bases at V and 0 bases at J, with 8 bases in the middle. The germline V gene encodes CDR1 SNHLY and CDR2 FYNNEI. In DNA form, the CDR3 reads TGTGCCAGCCCTCAGAGCTCTGGGGCCAACGTCCTGACTTTC. Translated, it gives CASPQSSGANVLTF. The variable domain in full, with the rest retrieved from reference TRBV2 and TRBJ2-6, is EPEVTQTPSHQVTQMGQEVILRCVPISNHLYFYWYRQILGQKVEFLVSFYNNEISEKSEIFDDQFSVERPDGSNFTLKIRSTKLEDSAMYFCASPQSSGANVLTFGAGSRLTVL.

In this sample, this clonotype turned up many times. The CDR3 DNA follows: TGTGCCACCACTCCCTCTATCGGACTAGCGAACCAAGAGACCCAGTACTTC. The encoded protein is CATTPSIGLANQETQYF. The V call is TRBV10-3, the J call TRBJ2-5; 9 bases map to TRBD2. This CDR3 is 17 amino acids long. The V and J ends lost 10 bases and 0 bases, in that order; junction bases with no gene match: 15. In germline, CDR1 is ENHRY, CDR2 SYGVKD.

DNA of the CDR3: TGTGCCAGCAGTGAAGCTGTAGGCACAGATACGCAGTATTTT. This sequence encodes CASSEAVGTDTQYF. V usage is TRBV6-1 and J usage is TRBJ2-3; D is unclear. CDR3 size: 14 residues. The germline V gene encodes CDR1 MNHNS and CDR2 SASEGT. V was shortened by 0 bases and J by 1 base, with 5 bases between the two germline ends.

The V gene is TRBV5-1, the J gene TRBJ1-1; D gene unclear. The CDR3 is made up of 14 amino acids. Germline V gene sequence: CDR1 SGHRS, CDR2 YFSETQ. V was clipped by 3 bases and J by 4 bases, with 13 bases between them. The CDR3 spells CASSSVARATEAFF. CDR3 bases: TGCGCCAGCAGCTCTGTGGCCCGGGCCACTGAAGCTTTCTTT.

This clonotype came up once. The gene calls are TRBV19 and TRBJ2-1; 14 bases are a match to TRBD2. CDR3 size: 16 residues. Germline trimming cut 7 bases from V and 10 bases from J; bases unmatched to any gene: 12. Germline assignment: CDR1 LNHDA and CDR2 SQIVND (reference sequence). As DNA, the CDR3 is TGTGCCAGTACCAACCCAAGGACTAGCGGGGGGTCGGAGCAGTTCTTC. Protein: CASTNPRTSGGSEQFF.

This clonotype showed up just a few times. The chain recombines TRBV5-1 with TRBJ1-2; 8 positions agree with TRBD1. The CDR3 covers 13 residues. With V trimmed by 4 bases and J by 7 bases, 6 bases remained unmatched. In germline, CDR1 is SGHRS, CDR2 YFSETQ. The CDR3 region is CASSPGQGFGYTF. The CDR3 DNA reads TGCGCCAGCAGCCCCGGACAGGGTTTTGGCTACACCTTC.

This clonotype was counted many times. The chain uses TRBV12-3 or TRBV12-4 and TRBJ1-5, with TRBD1 identical over 8 bases. The CDR3 loop spans 13 amino acids. J lost 7 bases, V lost 8 bases, and 7 bases had no gene match. The CDR3 spells CASAGQGSQPQHF. The CDR3 DNA follows: TGTGCCAGCGCCGGACAGGGCAGCCAGCCCCAGCATTTT.